This TCR beta chain is drawn from a study of shared clonotypes between healthy human individuals. About the research overall: There were three CD4 naive, three CD4 memory, two CD8 naive and one CD8 memory plates per donor.

Points on this clone: Its target is not known.

The study, taken as a whole, reports: Relative to memory subsets, naive subsets generally showed larger estimated richness. Generation probabilities of non-shared clonotypes were lower (relative to those shared by all four donors).

Only CD45RO-negative cells positively selected for CCR7 counted as naive CD8 cells, so terminally differentiated effector memory CD45RA+ cells were excluded. Every subset's genomic DNA went evenly onto several immunoSEQ plates. The repertoire was sequenced with immunoSEQ multiplex PCR; TCRdb's copy has only in-frame clones and lacks some. The repertoire holds hundreds of thousands of clones, approximately 96% seen once, with 0.11% in the top ten. This sequence originates from a woman in her 30s in good health. Sequenced: naive CD8+ T cells sorted from blood.

CDR3 residues: CASNHRDSIYNEQFF. The CDR3 DNA reads TGTGCCAGCAATCACCGGGACTCAATCTACAATGAGCAGTTCTTC. The rearrangement joins TRBV27 to TRBJ2-1; tentative D call: TRBD2 (6 bases). Germline V lookup: CDR1 MNHEY, CDR2 SMNVEV (reference sequence). This CDR3 region has 15 residues. Trimming stripped 7 bases from V and 3 bases from J, with 16 bases between.